This is a list of T cell receptor beta chains from one sample in a study of CD8+CD57+ T cells in acquired aplastic anemia. MiXCR, run by TCRdb on the reads, gives a single entry per CDR3 protein. The repertoire holds 200,000 or so distinct CDR3 sequences, with roughly 53% as singletons. The sample consisted of sorted CD4+, CD8+, or CD8+CD57+ T cells (not recorded which) from PBMCs. The source of these receptors is a human donor with aplastic anemia. Both conserved end residues are part of each CDR3. Each record gives: J gene, clone size, CDR3 length, D gene, V gene, CDR3 protein, CDR3 DNA. A D gene is named only where the DNA matches it firmly. Size is stated for part of the rows, as once, few or many counts, or as a class when the clone is expanded.

TRBJ2-3 | . | 16 | TRBD2 | TRBV7-3 | CASSFGLAGVGDTQYF | TGTGCCAGCAGCTTTGGACTAGCGGGGGTGGGGGATACGCAGTATTTT
TRBJ1-3 | many | 13 | . | TRBV3-1 | CASSPGTGNTIYF | TGTGCCAGCAGCCCCGGGACGGGAAACACCATATATTTT
TRBJ2-3 | many | 12 | . | TRBV2 | CASTGVTDTQYF | TGTGCCAGCACTGGGGTCACAGATACGCAGTATTTT
TRBJ1-1 | many | 13 | . | TRBV4-1 | CASSQERNTEAFF | TGCGCCAGCAGCCAAGAAAGGAACACTGAAGCTTTCTTT
TRBJ2-7 | many | 14 | . | TRBV9 | CASSVGMASYEQYF | TGTGCCAGCAGCGTAGGGATGGCATCCTACGAGCAGTACTTC
TRBJ2-1 | few | 19 | . | TRBV7-8 | CASSFVTGGGPSSYNEQFF | TGTGCCAGCAGCTTTGTGACTGGGGGGGGCCCTAGCTCCTATAATGAGCAGTTCTTC
TRBJ2-1 | . | 17 | . | TRBV5-5 | CASSLVGWIQSYNEQFF | TGTGCCAGCAGCTTAGTCGGGTGGATTCAGTCCTACAATGAGCAGTTCTTC
TRBJ2-7 | . | 15 | TRBD1 | TRBV20-1 | CSAQPPRDREFEQYF | TGCAGTGCACAACCCCCCAGGGACAGGGAGTTCGAGCAGTACTTC
TRBJ2-3 | . | 13 | . | TRBV9 | CASSARFTDTQYF | TGTGCCAGCAGCGCGAGATTCACAGATACGCAGTATTTT
TRBJ2-6 | . | 18 | TRBD1 | TRBV28 | CASSTQDRVSSGANVLTF | TGTGCCAGCAGTACCCAAGACAGGGTTAGCTCTGGGGCCAACGTCCTGACTTTC
TRBJ1-5 | . | 12 | . | TRBV7-9 | CASGDANQPQHF | TGTGCCAGCGGCGACGCCAATCAGCCCCAGCATTTT
TRBJ1-6 | many | 14 | TRBD1 | TRBV20-1 | CSASGTGQNSPLHF | TGCAGTGCTAGCGGGACAGGGCAAAATTCACCCCTCCACTTT
TRBJ1-2 | . | 13 | . | TRBV29-1 | CSVENPSGYGYTF | TGCAGCGTTGAGAATCCTTCGGGCTATGGCTACACCTTC
TRBJ2-1 | many | 16 | TRBD2 | TRBV9 | CASSVVGSGGTNEQFF | TGTGCCAGCAGCGTAGTAGGTAGCGGGGGGACCAATGAGCAGTTCTTC
TRBJ1-1 | few | 11 | . | TRBV12-3/TRBV12-4 | CAIEGITEAFF | TGTGCCATCGAGGGGATCACCGAAGCTTTCTTT
TRBJ2-3 | many | 14 | . | TRBV4-1 | CASSLRVGRDTQYF | TGCGCCAGCAGCCTCCGGGTGGGTAGAGATACGCAGTATTTT
TRBJ2-5 | many | 17 | TRBD1 | TRBV12-3/TRBV12-4 | CASSFDGTGYFGETQYF | TGTGCCAGCAGTTTTGACGGGACAGGGTACTTTGGAGAGACCCAGTACTTC
TRBJ1-4 | . | 14 | TRBD1 | TRBV7-9 | CASSSQGAGEKLFF | TGTGCCAGCAGCTCCCAGGGGGCAGGTGAAAAACTGTTTTTT
TRBJ1-3 | . | 14 | . | TRBV28 | CASRTQAAGNAIYF | TGTGCCAGCAGGACCCAGGCGGCTGGAAACGCCATATATTTT
TRBJ1-1 | few | 15 | . | TRBV3-1 | CASSQPRLGDTEAFF | TGTGCCAGCAGCCAACCACGACTCGGGGACACTGAAGCTTTCTTT
TRBJ1-4 | . | 15 | . | TRBV2 | CASSPEGSRYEKLFF | TGCGCCAGCAGCCCGGAAGGTAGCCGCTATGAAAAACTGTTTTTT
TRBJ2-2 | . | 18 | . | TRBV6-2/TRBV6-3 | CASTLRQGGGRGTGELFF | TGTGCCAGCACCCTACGGCAAGGGGGGGGGAGAGGCACCGGGGAGCTGTTTTTT
TRBJ1-2 | . | 15 | . | TRBV7-9 | CASSGNRDSNYGYTF | TGTGCCAGCAGCGGTAATAGGGATTCTAACTATGGCTACACCTTC
TRBJ1-5 | many | 14 | . | TRBV28 | CASSSPASNQPQHF | TGTGCCAGCAGTTCCCCGGCCAGCAATCAGCCCCAGCATTTT
TRBJ1-1 | . | 18 | TRBD1 | TRBV19 | CASSIGNQETGGNTEAFF | TGTGCCAGTAGTATCGGGAACCAAGAGACAGGGGGCAACACTGAAGCTTTCTTT
TRBJ1-6 | . | 15 | TRBD1 | TRBV5-1 | CASSSETGRNSPLHF | TGCGCCAGCAGCTCAGAGACAGGGCGTAATTCACCCCTCCACTTT
TRBJ1-2 | . | 14 | . | TRBV6-5 | CAIKSRDEGYGYTF | TGTGCCATCAAAAGCCGGGACGAAGGCTATGGCTACACCTTC
TRBJ1-1 | . | 13 | . | TRBV20-1 | CSANHRTDTEAFF | TGCAGTGCTAACCATCGGACCGACACTGAAGCTTTCTTT
TRBJ2-5 | . | 16 | TRBD2 | TRBV5-1 | CASSGTGTSGTKTQYF | TGCGCCAGCAGCGGGACCGGGACTAGCGGGACGAAGACCCAGTACTTC
TRBJ2-7 | . | 14 | . | TRBV6-1 | CASSAQGGLSWQYF | TGTGCCAGCAGTGCTCAGGGGGGTTTAAGCTGGCAGTACTTC
TRBJ1-5 | many | 13 | . | TRBV2 | CASSGGYNQPQHF | TGTGCCAGCAGTGGGGGCTACAATCAGCCCCAGCATTTT
TRBJ1-6 | . | 13 | TRBD1 | TRBV19 | CASSAQGDSPLHF | TGTGCCAGCAGTGCACAGGGGGACTCACCCCTCCACTTT
TRBJ2-7 | many | 15 | TRBD1 | TRBV19 | CASSRPVSGGHEQYF | TGTGCCAGTAGCCGCCCAGTTTCAGGGGGCCACGAGCAGTACTTC
TRBJ2-7 | many | 12 | TRBD1 | TRBV6-2/TRBV6-3 | CASKDREYEQYF | TGTGCCAGCAAGGACAGGGAGTACGAGCAGTACTTC
TRBJ2-3 | many | 17 | TRBD2 | TRBV7-2 | CASSSSLAGAGTDTQYF | TGTGCCAGCAGCTCCTCCTTAGCGGGGGCCGGCACAGATACGCAGTATTTT
TRBJ1-2 | . | 14 | TRBD1 | TRBV7-9 | CASGPGDRNYGYTF | TGTGCCAGCGGACCTGGGGACAGGAACTATGGCTACACCTTC
TRBJ1-2 | many | 12 | . | TRBV11-2 | CASSPDHYGYTF | TGTGCCAGCAGCCCGGACCACTATGGCTACACCTTC
TRBJ1-5 | many | 15 | TRBD1 | TRBV9 | CASSPGQGGNQPQHF | TGTGCCAGCAGCCCCGGACAGGGTGGCAATCAGCCCCAGCATTTT
TRBJ2-7 | many | 12 | TRBD1 | TRBV28 | CASTVGQGELYF | TGTGCCAGCACCGTAGGACAGGGGGAACTGTACTTC
TRBJ1-1 | . | 12 | TRBD1 | TRBV25-1 | CARVDRATEAFF | TGTGCTAGAGTGGACAGGGCCACTGAAGCTTTCTTT
TRBJ1-2 | many | 15 | TRBD1 | TRBV10-3 | CAISESGQGNYGYTF | TGTGCCATCAGTGAGTCGGGACAGGGGAACTATGGCTACACCTTC
TRBJ1-1 | few | 16 | . | TRBV6-1 | CASSEPRRRANTEAFF | TGTGCCAGCAGTGAACCAAGACGCAGGGCGAACACTGAAGCTTTCTTT
TRBJ2-1 | . | 14 | TRBD1 | TRBV9 | CASSVDRGQDEQFF | TGTGCCAGCAGCGTAGACAGGGGGCAAGATGAGCAGTTCTTC
TRBJ2-5 | . | 15 | . | TRBV7-9 | CASSQDITMYGTQYF | TGCGCCAGCAGCCAAGATATCACGATGTACGGGACCCAGTACTTC
TRBJ2-3 | . | 12 | . | TRBV20-1 | CSATPSTDTQYF | TGCAGTGCAACTCCTAGCACAGATACGCAGTATTTT
TRBJ2-1 | many | 15 | TRBD2 | TRBV9 | CASSVGGGAYNEQFF | TGTGCCAGCAGCGTAGGCGGGGGGGCGTACAATGAGCAGTTCTTC
TRBJ2-3 | . | 18 | TRBD2 | TRBV19 | CASSTHLAGGSSTDTQYF | TGTGCCAGTAGTACCCACCTAGCGGGGGGGAGTAGCACAGATACGCAGTATTTT
TRBJ1-2 | many | 15 | . | TRBV6-1 | CASSPRDTLTMGYTF | TGTGCCAGCAGTCCCCGGGACACCTTAACTATGGGCTACACCTTC
TRBJ2-5 | . | 15 | TRBD1 | TRBV19 | CASILRGRGLGTQYF | TGTGCCAGTATTCTCCGCGGCAGGGGGCTTGGGACCCAGTACTTC
TRBJ1-6 | . | 18 | . | TRBV9 | CASSLNDGPRFPNSPLHF | TGTGCCAGCAGCCTCAACGACGGGCCCCGCTTCCCGAATTCACCCCTCCACTTT
TRBJ1-2 | . | 15 | . | TRBV2 | CASSEGRGKDYGYTF | TGTGCCAGCAGTGAAGGGAGAGGGAAAGACTATGGCTACACCTTC
TRBJ2-7 | . | 15 | . | TRBV19 | CASSIEGFNVYEQYF | TGTGCCAGTAGTATAGAGGGCTTCAATGTCTACGAGCAGTACTTC
TRBJ1-3 | . | 16 | TRBD1 | TRBV15 | CATSRRGGGSGSTIYF | TGTGCCACCAGCAGACGAGGAGGGGGCTCCGGAAGCACCATATATTTT
TRBJ1-2 | many | 12 | . | TRBV19 | CASSPKGWGYTF | TGTGCCAGTAGTCCAAAAGGCTGGGGCTACACCTTC